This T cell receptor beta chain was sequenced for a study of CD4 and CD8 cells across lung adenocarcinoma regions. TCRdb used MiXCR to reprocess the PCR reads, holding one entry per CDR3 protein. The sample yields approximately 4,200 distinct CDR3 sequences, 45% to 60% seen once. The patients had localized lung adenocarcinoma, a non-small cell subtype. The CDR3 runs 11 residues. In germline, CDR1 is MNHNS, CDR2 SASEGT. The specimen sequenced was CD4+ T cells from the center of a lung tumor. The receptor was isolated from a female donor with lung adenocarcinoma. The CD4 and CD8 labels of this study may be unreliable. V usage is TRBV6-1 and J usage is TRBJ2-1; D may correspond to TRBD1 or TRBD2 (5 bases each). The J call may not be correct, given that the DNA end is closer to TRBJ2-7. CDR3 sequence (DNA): TGTGCCAGCTCGTGGGGGAATGAGCAGTACTTC. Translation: CASSWGNEQYF.